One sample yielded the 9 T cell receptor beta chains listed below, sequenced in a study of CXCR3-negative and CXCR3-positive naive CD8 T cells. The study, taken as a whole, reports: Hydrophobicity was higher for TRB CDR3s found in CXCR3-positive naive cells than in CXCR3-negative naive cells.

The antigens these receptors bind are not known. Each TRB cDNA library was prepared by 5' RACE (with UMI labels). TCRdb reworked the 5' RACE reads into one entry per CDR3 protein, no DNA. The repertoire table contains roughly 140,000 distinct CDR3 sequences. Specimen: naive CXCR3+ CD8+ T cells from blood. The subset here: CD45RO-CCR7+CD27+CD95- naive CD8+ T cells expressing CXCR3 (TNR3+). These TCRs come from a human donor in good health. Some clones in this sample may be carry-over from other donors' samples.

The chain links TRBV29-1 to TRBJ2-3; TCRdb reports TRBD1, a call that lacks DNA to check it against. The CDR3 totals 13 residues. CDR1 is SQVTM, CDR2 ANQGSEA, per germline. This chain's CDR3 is CSVEGGIADTQYF.

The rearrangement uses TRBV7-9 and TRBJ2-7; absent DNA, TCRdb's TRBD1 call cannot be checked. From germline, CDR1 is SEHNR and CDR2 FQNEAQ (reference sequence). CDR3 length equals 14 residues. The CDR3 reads CASSRTGWGYEQYF.

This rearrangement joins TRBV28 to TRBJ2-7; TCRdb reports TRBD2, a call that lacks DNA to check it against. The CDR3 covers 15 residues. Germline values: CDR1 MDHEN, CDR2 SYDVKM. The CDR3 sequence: CASRATSGGTYEQYF.

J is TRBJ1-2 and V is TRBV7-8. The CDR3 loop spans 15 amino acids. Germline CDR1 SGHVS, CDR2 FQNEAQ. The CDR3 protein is CASSLEGTALWGYTF.

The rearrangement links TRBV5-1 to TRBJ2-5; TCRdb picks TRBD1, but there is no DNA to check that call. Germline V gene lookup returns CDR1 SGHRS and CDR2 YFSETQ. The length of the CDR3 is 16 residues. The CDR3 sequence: CASSLEAESGGETQYF.

The CDR3 loop is CASSDYGTEAFF. The chain recombines TRBV25-1 with TRBJ1-1. The V gene's germline CDR1 is MGHDK and CDR2 SYGVNS. CDR3 length: 12 amino acids.

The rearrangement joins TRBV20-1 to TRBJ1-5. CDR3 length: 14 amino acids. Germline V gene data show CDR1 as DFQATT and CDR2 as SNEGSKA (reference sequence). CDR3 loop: CSARDLSENQPQHF.

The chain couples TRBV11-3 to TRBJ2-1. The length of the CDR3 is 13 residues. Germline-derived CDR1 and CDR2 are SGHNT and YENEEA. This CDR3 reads CASRSDGDNEQFF.

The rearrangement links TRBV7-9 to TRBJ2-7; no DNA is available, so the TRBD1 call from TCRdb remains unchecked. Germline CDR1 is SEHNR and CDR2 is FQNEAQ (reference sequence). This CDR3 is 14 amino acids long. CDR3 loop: CASSYPGHLYEQYF. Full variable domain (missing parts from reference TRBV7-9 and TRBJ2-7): DTGVSQNPRHKITKRGQNVTFRCDPISEHNRLYWYRQTLGQGPEFLTYFQNEAQLEKSRLLSDRFSAERPKGSFSTLEIQRTEQGDSAMYLCASSYPGHLYEQYFGPGTRLTVT.